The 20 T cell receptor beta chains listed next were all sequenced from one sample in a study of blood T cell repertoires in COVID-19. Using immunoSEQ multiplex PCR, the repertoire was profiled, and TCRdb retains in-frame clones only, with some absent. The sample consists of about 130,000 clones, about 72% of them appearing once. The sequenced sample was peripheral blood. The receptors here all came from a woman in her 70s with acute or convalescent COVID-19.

CDR3 in DNA: TGTGCCAGCAGCGTGGGTACAGGGAACACTGAAGCTTTCTTT. It codes for CASSVGTGNTEAFF. V gene TRBV5-8 combines with J gene TRBJ1-1; perhaps TRBD1 as D (5 bases). Per the germline V gene, CDR1 is SGHTS and CDR2 is YDEGEE. V lost 4 bases and J 1 base, leaving 11 bases between the germline ends. The CDR3 spans 14 residues.

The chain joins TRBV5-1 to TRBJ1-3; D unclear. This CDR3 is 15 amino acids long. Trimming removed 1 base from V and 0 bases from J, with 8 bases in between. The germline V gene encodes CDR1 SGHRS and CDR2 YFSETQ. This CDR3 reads CASSLTPSSGNTIYF. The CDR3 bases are TGCGCCAGCAGCTTGACCCCGAGCTCTGGAAACACCATATATTTT.

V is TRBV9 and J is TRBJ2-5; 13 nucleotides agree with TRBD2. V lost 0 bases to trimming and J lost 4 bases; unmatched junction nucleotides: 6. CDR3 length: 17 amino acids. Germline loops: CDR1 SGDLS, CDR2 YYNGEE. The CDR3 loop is CASSVGGLAGVGETQYF. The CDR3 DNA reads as TGTGCCAGCAGCGTAGGCGGACTAGCGGGAGTGGGAGAGACCCAGTACTTC.

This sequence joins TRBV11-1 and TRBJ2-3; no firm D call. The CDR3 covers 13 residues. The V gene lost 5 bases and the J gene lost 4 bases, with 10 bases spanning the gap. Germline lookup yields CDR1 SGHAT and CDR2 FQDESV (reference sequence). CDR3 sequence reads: CASSPYDADTQYF. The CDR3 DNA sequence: TGTGCCAGCAGCCCCTACGATGCAGATACGCAGTATTTT. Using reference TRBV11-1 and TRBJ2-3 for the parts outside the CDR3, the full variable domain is EAEVAQSPRYKITEKSQAVAFWCDPISGHATLYWYRQILGQGPELLVQFQDESVVDDSQLPKDRFSAERLKGVDSTLKIQPAELGDSAMYLCASSPYDADTQYFGPGTRLTVL.

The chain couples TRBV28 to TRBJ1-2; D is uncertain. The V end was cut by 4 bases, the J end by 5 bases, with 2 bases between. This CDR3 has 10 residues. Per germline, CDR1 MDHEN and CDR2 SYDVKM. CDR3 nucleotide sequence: TGTGCCAGCAGTTCGTATGGCTACACCTTC. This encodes CASSSYGYTF.

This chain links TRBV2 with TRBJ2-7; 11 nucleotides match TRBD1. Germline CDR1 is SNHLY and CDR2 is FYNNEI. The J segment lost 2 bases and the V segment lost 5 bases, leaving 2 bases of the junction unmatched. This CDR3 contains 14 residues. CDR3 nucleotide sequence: TGTGCCAGCAGTCCGGGACAGGGGGCCTACGAGCAGTACTTC. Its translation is CASSPGQGAYEQYF.

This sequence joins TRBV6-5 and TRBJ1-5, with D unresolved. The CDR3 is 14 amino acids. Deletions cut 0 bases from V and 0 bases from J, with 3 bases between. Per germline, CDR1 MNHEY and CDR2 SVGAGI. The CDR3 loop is CASSYSYSNQPQHF. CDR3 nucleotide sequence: TGTGCCAGCAGTTACTCGTATAGCAATCAGCCCCAGCATTTT.

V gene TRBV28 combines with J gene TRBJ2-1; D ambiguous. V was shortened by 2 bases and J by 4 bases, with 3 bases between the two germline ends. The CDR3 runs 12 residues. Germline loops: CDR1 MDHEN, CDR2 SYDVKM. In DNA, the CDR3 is TGTGCCAGCAGTTTACAATACAATGAGCAGTTCTTC. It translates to CASSLQYNEQFF.

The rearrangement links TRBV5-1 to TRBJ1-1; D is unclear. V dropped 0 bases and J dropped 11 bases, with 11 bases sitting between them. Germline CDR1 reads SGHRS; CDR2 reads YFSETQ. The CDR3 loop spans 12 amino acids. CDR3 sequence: CASSLGTFGAFF. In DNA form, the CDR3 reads TGCGCCAGCAGCTTGGGAACCTTCGGGGCTTTCTTT. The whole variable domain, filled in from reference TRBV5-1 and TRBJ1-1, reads KAGVTQTPRYLIKTRGQQVTLSCSPISGHRSVSWYQQTPGQGLQFLFEYFSETQRNKGNFPGRFSGRQFSNSRSEMNVSTLELGDSALYLCASSLGTFGAFFGQGTRLTVV.

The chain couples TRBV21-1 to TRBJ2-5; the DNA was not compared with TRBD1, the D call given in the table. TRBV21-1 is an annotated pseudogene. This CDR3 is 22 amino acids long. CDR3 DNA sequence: TGTGCCAGCAGCGTCCCACCCTTTAGGACAATGACACAGGCCTCGAACCAAGAGACCCAGTACTTC. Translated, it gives CASSVPPFRTMTQASNQETQYF.

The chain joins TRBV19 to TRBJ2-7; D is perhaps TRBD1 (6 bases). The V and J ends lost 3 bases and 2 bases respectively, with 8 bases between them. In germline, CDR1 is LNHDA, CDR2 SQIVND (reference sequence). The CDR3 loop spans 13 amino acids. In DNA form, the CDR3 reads TGTGCCAGTAGTATTGGACAGCCCTACGAGCAGTACTTC. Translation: CASSIGQPYEQYF.

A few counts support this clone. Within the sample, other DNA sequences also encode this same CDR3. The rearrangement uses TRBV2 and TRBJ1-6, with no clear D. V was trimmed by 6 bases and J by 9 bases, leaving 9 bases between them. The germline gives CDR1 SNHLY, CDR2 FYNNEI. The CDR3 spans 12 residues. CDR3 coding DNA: TGTGCCAGCAGAACGAGTGGTTCACCCCTCCACTTT. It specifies CASRTSGSPLHF.

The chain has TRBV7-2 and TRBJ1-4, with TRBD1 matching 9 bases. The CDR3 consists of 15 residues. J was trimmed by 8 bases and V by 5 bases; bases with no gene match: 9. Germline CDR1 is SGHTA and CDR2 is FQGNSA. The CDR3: CASSPGDRVGEKLFF. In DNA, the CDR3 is TGTGCCAGCAGCCCTGGGGACAGGGTTGGGGAAAAACTGTTTTTT.

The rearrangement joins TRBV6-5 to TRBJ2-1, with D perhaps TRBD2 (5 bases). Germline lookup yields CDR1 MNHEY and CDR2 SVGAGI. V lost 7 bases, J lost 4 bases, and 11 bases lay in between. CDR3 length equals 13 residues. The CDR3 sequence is CASKSSGYNEQFF. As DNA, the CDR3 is TGTGCCAGCAAGTCATCGGGGTACAATGAGCAGTTCTTC.

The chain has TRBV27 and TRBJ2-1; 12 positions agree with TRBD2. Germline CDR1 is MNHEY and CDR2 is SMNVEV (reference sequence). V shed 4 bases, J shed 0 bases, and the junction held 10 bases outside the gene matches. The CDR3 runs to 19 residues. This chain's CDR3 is CASSSRTSGKSGSYNEQFF. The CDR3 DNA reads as TGTGCCAGCAGTTCGAGGACTAGCGGGAAATCAGGCTCCTACAATGAGCAGTTCTTC.

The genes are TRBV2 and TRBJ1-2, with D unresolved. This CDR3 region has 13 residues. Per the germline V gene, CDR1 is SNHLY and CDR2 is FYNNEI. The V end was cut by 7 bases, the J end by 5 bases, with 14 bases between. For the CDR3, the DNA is TGTGCCAGCACCCGACTAGGCACTTATGGCTACACCTTC. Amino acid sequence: CASTRLGTYGYTF.

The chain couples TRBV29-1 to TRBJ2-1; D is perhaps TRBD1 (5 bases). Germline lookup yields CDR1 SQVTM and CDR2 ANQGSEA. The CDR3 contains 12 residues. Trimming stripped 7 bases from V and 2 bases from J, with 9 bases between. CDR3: CSATVAYNEQFF. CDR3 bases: TGCAGCGCGACAGTAGCCTACAATGAGCAGTTCTTC.

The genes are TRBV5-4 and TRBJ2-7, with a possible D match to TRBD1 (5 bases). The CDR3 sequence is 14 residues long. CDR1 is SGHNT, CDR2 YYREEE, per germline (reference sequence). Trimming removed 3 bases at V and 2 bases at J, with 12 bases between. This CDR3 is CASSSGKGAYEQYF. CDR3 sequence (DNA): TGTGCCAGCAGCTCTGGGAAAGGGGCCTACGAGCAGTACTTC.

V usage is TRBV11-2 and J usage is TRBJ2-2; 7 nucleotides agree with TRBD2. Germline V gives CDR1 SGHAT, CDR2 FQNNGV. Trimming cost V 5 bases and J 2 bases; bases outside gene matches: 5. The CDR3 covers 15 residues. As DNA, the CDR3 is TGTGCCAGCAGCCTCGGGACTACCAACACCGGGGAGCTGTTTTTT. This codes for CASSLGTTNTGELFF.

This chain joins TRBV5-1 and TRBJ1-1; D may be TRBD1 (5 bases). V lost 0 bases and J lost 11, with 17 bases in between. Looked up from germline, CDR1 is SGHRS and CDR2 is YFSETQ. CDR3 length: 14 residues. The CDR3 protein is CASSLGDSLGRAFF. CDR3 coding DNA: TGCGCCAGCAGCTTGGGGGACTCCCTGGGCCGCGCTTTCTTT.